This T cell receptor (beta chain) derives from a study of cytomegalovirus exposure and HLA in healthy donors. Turning to the study itself: The early release's HLA-typed donors yielded 80 million to 95 million unique TCRs. Study results and caveats: TRBV6-2, TRBV6-3 and some other V segments were excluded as indistinguishable. Presence/absence analysis assumed near-uniform sequencing depth across donors.

Researchers ran the PCR with 60 Vbeta and 13 Jbeta primers. The repertoire was sequenced with immunoSEQ multiplex PCR; TCRdb's copy has only in-frame clones and lacks some. The sample lists some 150,000 clones, roughly 81% occurring once. A remark on this clone: Its antigen is not known.

These donors, healthy bone marrow donors, were studied. J was trimmed by 6 bases and V by 1 base; bases with no gene match: 13. Germline V gene sequence: CDR1 SEHNR, CDR2 FQNEAQ (reference sequence). The CDR3 contains 18 residues. Material: PBMCs. The chain has TRBV7-9 and TRBJ2-3; 10 bases fit TRBD2. The sequence was obtained from a female donor in good health and CMV-seronegative. The CDR3: CASSLDGKPSGSKDTQYF. The CDR3 DNA sequence: TGTGCCAGCAGCTTAGATGGGAAACCTAGCGGGAGTAAGGATACGCAGTATTTT.